The next 9 T cell receptor beta chains were all read from a single sample in a study of CD8 T cells in ankylosing spondylitis. TCRdb recomputed calls from the 5' RACE reads with MiXCR, one row per CDR3 protein. This table holds about 220,000 distinct CDR3 sequences, roughly 10% found once. The sequencing sample was made of blood, either unsorted or a sorted T cell fraction (not recorded which). These receptors were taken from a male donor with ankylosing spondylitis or in good health (not recorded which).

The chain is built from TRBV15 and TRBJ2-1; unclear D gene. V lost 0 bases to trimming and J lost 8 bases, with 11 bases between them. CDR1 is LNHNV and CDR2 is YYDKDF in the germline V gene (reference sequence). This CDR3 comprises 14 residues. Here the CDR3 reads CATSRDGSGDEQFF. The CDR3 coding sequence is TGTGCCACCAGCAGAGATGGGTCCGGAGATGAGCAGTTCTTC.

In its sample, this clonotype was seen many times. The chain carries TRBV5-1 and TRBJ1-1; D is ambiguous. CDR1 and CDR2 (germline): SGHRS, YFSETQ. The CDR3 has 14 amino acids. The V gene lost 0 bases and the J gene lost 0 bases, with 6 bases spanning the gap. CDR3 bases: TGCGCCAGCAGCTTGGCCCAGATGAACACTGAAGCTTTCTTT. Protein: CASSLAQMNTEAFF.

This clonotype occurred many times. This rearrangement joins TRBV27 to TRBJ1-5; 12 nucleotides line up with TRBD1. This CDR3 spans 15 amino acids. Trimming removed 3 bases from V and 5 bases from J; junction bases left unmatched: 2. Germline CDR1 MNHEY, CDR2 SMNVEV (reference sequence). CDR3 bases: TGTGCCAGCAGTTTCGGGACAGGGGGCGATCAGCCCCAGCATTTT. Translating gives CASSFGTGGDQPQHF.

To note about this clonotype: It may be a read error: a sequence one base away is much more abundant. This chain joins TRBV4-2 and TRBJ1-3; a weak D match, TRBD1 (5 bases). This CDR3 region has 15 residues. CDR1 is LGHNA and CDR2 is YNFKEQ in the germline V gene. In nucleotides, the CDR3 is TGTGCCAGCAGCCCTAAACAGGACTCTGGAAACACCTTATATTTT. Translation gives CASSPKQDSGNTLYF.

There are many counts of this clonotype. V usage is TRBV6-5 and J usage is TRBJ1-1; D unclear. V was cut by 2 bases and J by 3 bases, with 10 bases left in between. There are 14 residues in the CDR3. The V gene's germline CDR1 is MNHEY and CDR2 SVGAGI. CDR3 amino acids: CASSYGRPYTEAFF. CDR3 nucleotides: TGTGCCAGCAGTTACGGGCGGCCCTACACTGAAGCTTTCTTT.

In this sample, this clonotype turned up many times. The genes are TRBV5-6 and TRBJ2-7; TRBD1 is a possible D gene (6 bases). V lost 5 bases and J 0 bases, leaving 15 bases between the germline ends. Looked up from germline, CDR1 is SGHDT and CDR2 is YYEEEE. The CDR3 is 15 residues long. CDR3 in DNA: TGTGCCAGCAGTCCCGGGACATGGAGCTCCTACGAGCAGTACTTC. Its protein is CASSPGTWSSYEQYF.

In its sample, this clonotype was seen many times. The chain employs TRBV7-2 and TRBJ1-2, with unresolved D. CDR3 length: 14 amino acids. Germline assignment: CDR1 SGHTA and CDR2 FQGNSA. V lost 1 base, J lost 8 bases, and 14 bases lay in between. Here the CDR3 reads CASSLEGGIGGYTF. CDR3 DNA sequence: TGTGCCAGCAGCTTAGAGGGCGGCATCGGGGGCTACACCTTC.

The CDR3 coding sequence is TGCAGTGCTAGAGATCTGGGCAGGATGAACACTGAAGCTTTCTTT. Its translation is CSARDLGRMNTEAFF. The genes are TRBV20-1 and TRBJ1-1; D is undetermined. The CDR3 sequence is 15 residues long. Germline CDR1 and CDR2: DFQATT and SNEGSKA (reference sequence). V was cut by 0 bases and J by 0 bases, with 11 bases left in between.

Notes on this clonotype: This may stem from a read error, because a much larger clone lies one nucleotide away. The rearrangement uses TRBV20-1 and TRBJ2-1; 7 nucleotides match TRBD2. The CDR3 covers 15 residues. Per germline, CDR1 DFQATT and CDR2 SNEGSKA (reference sequence). The CDR3 bases are TGCTGTGCTAGAGATTGGAGCGGGGAGCTCAATGAGCAGTTCTTC. It translates to CCARDWSGELNEQFF.